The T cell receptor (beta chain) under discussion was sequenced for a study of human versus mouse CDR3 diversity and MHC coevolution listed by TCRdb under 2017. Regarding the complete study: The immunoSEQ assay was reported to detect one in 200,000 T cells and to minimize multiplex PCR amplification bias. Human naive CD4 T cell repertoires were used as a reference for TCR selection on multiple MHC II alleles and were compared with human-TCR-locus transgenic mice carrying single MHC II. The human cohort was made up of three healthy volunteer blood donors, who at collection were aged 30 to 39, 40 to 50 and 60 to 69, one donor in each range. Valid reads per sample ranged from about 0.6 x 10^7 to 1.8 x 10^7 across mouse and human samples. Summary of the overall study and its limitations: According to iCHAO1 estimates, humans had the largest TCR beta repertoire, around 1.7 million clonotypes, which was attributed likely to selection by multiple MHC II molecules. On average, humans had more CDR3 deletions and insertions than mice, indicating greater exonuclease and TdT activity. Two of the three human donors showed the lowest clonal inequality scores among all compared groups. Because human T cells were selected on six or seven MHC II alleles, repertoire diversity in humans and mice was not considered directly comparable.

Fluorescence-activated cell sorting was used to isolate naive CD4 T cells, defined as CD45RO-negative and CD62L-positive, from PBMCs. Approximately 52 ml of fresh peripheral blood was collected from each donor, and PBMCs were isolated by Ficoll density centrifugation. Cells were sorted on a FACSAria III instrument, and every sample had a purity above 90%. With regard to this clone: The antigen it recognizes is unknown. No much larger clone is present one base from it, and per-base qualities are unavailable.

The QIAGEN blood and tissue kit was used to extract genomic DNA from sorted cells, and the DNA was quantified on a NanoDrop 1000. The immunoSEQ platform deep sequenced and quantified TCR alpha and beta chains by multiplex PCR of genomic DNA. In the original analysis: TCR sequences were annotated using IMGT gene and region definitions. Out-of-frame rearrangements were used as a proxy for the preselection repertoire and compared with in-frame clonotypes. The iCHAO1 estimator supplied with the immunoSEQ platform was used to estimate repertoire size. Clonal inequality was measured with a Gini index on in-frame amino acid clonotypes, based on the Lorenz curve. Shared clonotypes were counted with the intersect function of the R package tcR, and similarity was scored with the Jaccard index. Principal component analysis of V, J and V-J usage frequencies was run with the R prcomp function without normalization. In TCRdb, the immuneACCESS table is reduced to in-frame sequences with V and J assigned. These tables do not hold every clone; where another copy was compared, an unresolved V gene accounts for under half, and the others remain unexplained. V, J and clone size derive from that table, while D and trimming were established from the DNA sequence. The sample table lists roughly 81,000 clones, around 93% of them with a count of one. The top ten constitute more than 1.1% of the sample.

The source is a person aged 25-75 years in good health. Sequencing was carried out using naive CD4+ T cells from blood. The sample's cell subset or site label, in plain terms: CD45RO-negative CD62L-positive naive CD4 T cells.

The nucleotides read TGCAGCGTTGAACTTCTTTTGGGACAGGGGGCACATGGCTACACCTTC. Its product reads: CSVELLLGQGAHGYTF. The sequence links TRBV29-1 to TRBJ1-2; TRBD1 aligns with 12 central bases. Taken from the germline V gene, the CDR1 and CDR2 loops are SQVTM and ANQGSEA. The CDR3, from cysteine to phenylalanine, totals 16 residues. Left in the record is the CDR3 DNA by itself, 48 bases read in frame from the first base. Ends trimmed: V by 2 bases, J by 6 bases; bases unmatched to a gene: 10. Supplemented by the reference TRBV29-1 and TRBJ1-2 proteins around the CDR3, the complete variable domain is SAVISQKPSRDICQRGTSLTIQCQVDSQVTMMFWYRQQPGQSLTLIATANQGSEATYESGFVIDKFPISRPNLTFSTLTVSNMSPEDSSIYLCSVELLLGQGAHGYTFGSGTRLTVV.